A single sample is the source of the 28 T cell receptor beta chains below, sequenced in a study of T cell repertoires in cytomegalovirus infection. TCRdb redid the calling of the reads with MiXCR, one entry per CDR3 protein. The sample shows approximately 500,000 distinct CDR3 sequences, around 27% of them seen only once. Specimen: PBMCs. The receptors derive from a human donor in good health (CMV status not recorded). Some clones in this sample may be carry-over from other donors' samples.

This chain connects TRBV28 to TRBJ1-3; possible D gene TRBD1, 5 bases. This CDR3 is built from 15 residues. Germline loops: CDR1 MDHEN, CDR2 SYDVKM. Deletions cut 3 bases from V and 2 bases from J, with 11 bases between. CDR3 DNA: TGTGCCAGCAGTTTTTCTGACAGACCTGGAAACACCATATATTTT. Translated, it gives CASSFSDRPGNTIYF.

The chain uses TRBV29-1 and TRBJ2-1; D is undetermined. Trimming pared 8 bases from V and 2 bases from J, leaving 10 bases between. This CDR3 is built from 12 residues. CDR1 and CDR2 from the germline V gene are SQVTM and ANQGSEA. The CDR3 DNA is TGCAGCACCCTCTGGGCCTACAATGAGCAGTTCTTC. This encodes CSTLWAYNEQFF.

The CDR3 DNA reads as TGTGCCAGCAGCTTGGACGGGAGGGTATATGAGCAGTTCTTC. It encodes CASSLDGRVYEQFF. This sequence joins TRBV5-6 and TRBJ2-1; 8 bases are shared with TRBD2. From germline, CDR1 is SGHDT and CDR2 YYEEEE. V lost 0 bases, J lost 8 bases, and 4 bases stayed unmatched. CDR3 length equals 14 residues.

V usage is TRBV12-3 or TRBV12-4 and J usage is TRBJ2-5; no clear D. The CDR3 sequence is 14 residues long. V lost 2 bases, J lost 0 bases, and 7 bases lay in between. The CDR3 nucleotides read TGTGCCAGCAGTTTACGGCCGTACCAAGAGACCCAGTACTTC. It codes for CASSLRPYQETQYF.

This chain uses TRBV18 with TRBJ2-1; 8 nucleotides match TRBD1. Looked up from germline, CDR1 is KGHSH and CDR2 is LQKENI. This CDR3 has 19 amino acids. V dropped 0 bases and J dropped 3; count of bases not matched to a gene: 13. The CDR3 bases are TGTGCCAGCTCACCACCTGGTTGGCAGGGGGCTAAGGGCTACAATGAGCAGTTCTTC. It encodes CASSPPGWQGAKGYNEQFF.

This clonotype was found a few times. The chain carries TRBV6-2 or TRBV6-3 and TRBJ1-1; the D gene is possibly TRBD1 (5 bases). The CDR3 totals 16 residues. CDR1 and CDR2 (germline): MNHEY, SVGEGT. Trimming removed 5 bases from V and 5 bases from J, with 21 bases in between. This chain's CDR3 is CASSTLRQGRMTEAFF. The DNA for the CDR3 is TGTGCCAGCAGTACCCTACGGCAGGGACGGATGACTGAAGCTTTCTTT.

V gene TRBV14 combines with J gene TRBJ1-1; D possibly corresponds to TRBD1 (6 bases). The CDR3 runs to 16 residues. Trimming removed 2 bases from V and 5 bases from J, with 18 bases in between. Germline V gene data show CDR1 as SGHDN and CDR2 as FVKESK. CDR3 nucleotides: TGTGCCAGCAGCCAACAGGGGTTTTGGGTCGATACTGAAGCTTTCTTT. Its translation is CASSQQGFWVDTEAFF.

V usage is TRBV11-2 and J usage is TRBJ1-1; TRBD1 agrees at 9 bases. The CDR3 covers 17 residues. Trimming took 4 bases from V and 4 from J; bases not matched to a gene: 13. Germline lookup yields CDR1 SGHAT and CDR2 FQNNGV. The CDR3 DNA is TGTGCCAGCAGCTCTCCCGGGACAGGGTTCGAGGCCACTGAAGCTTTCTTT. Its protein is CASSSPGTGFEATEAFF.

This clonotype has at least ten counts. The chain couples TRBV7-2 to TRBJ2-1; the match to TRBD2 covers 11 bases. The length of the CDR3 is 20 residues. After removal of 0 bases from V and 0 bases from J, the junction contained 10 bases not matched to a gene. CDR1 SGHTA and CDR2 FQGNSA come from the germline V gene. The CDR3 nucleotides are TGTGCCAGCAGCTTAGCGGAGGGTAGCGGGAGGGTCTACTCCTACAATGAGCAGTTCTTC. Protein sequence: CASSLAEGSGRVYSYNEQFF.

This chain links TRBV28 with TRBJ1-1; D might be TRBD1 (6 bases). The germline gives CDR1 MDHEN, CDR2 SYDVKM. Trimming left V 5 bases short and J 4 bases short, with 14 bases between. CDR3 length: 14 amino acids. The DNA of the CDR3 is TGTGCCAGCAGTACCCTGGGGGGCGGCACTGAAGCTTTCTTT. Encoded protein: CASSTLGGGTEAFF.

This clonotype was recorded at least ten times. This chain uses TRBV12-5 with TRBJ1-1; 7 positions agree with TRBD1. CDR1 and CDR2 (germline): LGHNT, FRNRAP. The V segment lost 7 bases and the J segment 4 bases; nucleotides outside the gene matches: 6. This CDR3 is 13 amino acids long. CDR3: CASAEGAGTEAFF. In nucleotides, the CDR3 is TGTGCTAGTGCCGAGGGGGCAGGCACTGAAGCTTTCTTT.

This clonotype was detected ten times or more. V gene TRBV7-2 combines with J gene TRBJ2-3; D is uncertain. This CDR3 region has 12 residues. Germline assignment: CDR1 SGHTA and CDR2 FQGNSA. Trimming pared 5 bases from V and 6 bases from J, leaving 9 bases between. The CDR3 nucleotides read TGTGCCAGCAGCCCCCGTACGGATACGCAGTATTTT. Its protein product is CASSPRTDTQYF.

To note about this clonotype: A much more abundant neighbour one base away suggests this may be a read error. The genes are TRBV7-2 and TRBJ2-2; 7 bases align to TRBD1. The CDR3 loop spans 15 amino acids. The V and J ends lost 5 bases and 6 bases, in that order; junction bases with no gene match: 9. The germline gives CDR1 SGHTA, CDR2 FQGNSA. This CDR3 reads CASSLGDSKAGELFF. The CDR3 DNA sequence: TGTGCCAGCAGCCTGGGGGACAGCAAAGCCGGGGAGCTGTTTTTT.

The chain is built from TRBV20-1 and TRBJ2-3; D not certain. The CDR3 sequence is 13 residues long. V gave up 5 bases and J gave up 0 bases, with 9 bases separating them. Germline V gives CDR1 DFQATT, CDR2 SNEGSKA (reference sequence). CDR3 nucleotides: TGCAGTGCTGGCCCCATGAGCACAGATACGCAGTATTTT. Its protein product is CSAGPMSTDTQYF.

The V gene is TRBV7-3, the J gene TRBJ1-2; D ambiguous. Germline CDR1 reads SGHTA; CDR2 reads FQGTGA. Trimming removed 4 bases at V and 6 bases at J, with 12 bases between. The CDR3 contains 13 residues. The CDR3 loop is CASSSSQGHGYTF. The CDR3, as DNA: TGTGCCAGCAGCTCCTCACAAGGCCATGGCTACACCTTC.

This sequence joins TRBV7-6 and TRBJ2-7, with D possibly being TRBD1 (5 bases). The CDR3 length is 18 residues. Per germline, CDR1 SGHVS and CDR2 FNYEAQ. The V gene lost 2 bases and the J gene lost 0 bases, with 20 bases spanning the gap. For the CDR3, the DNA is TGTGCCAGCAGCTTAAGTAGTTATGGGCACGACAGCTCCTACGAGCAGTACTTC. This sequence encodes CASSLSSYGHDSSYEQYF. Full variable domain (missing parts from reference TRBV7-6 and TRBJ2-7): GAGVSQSPRYKVTKRGQDVALRCDPISGHVSLYWYRQALGQGPEFLTYFNYEAQQDKSGLPNDRFSAERPEGSISTLTIQRTEQRDSAMYRCASSLSSYGHDSSYEQYFGPGTRLTVT.

The J gene is TRBJ2-5, the V gene TRBV20-1, with 11 positions matching TRBD2. CDR1 and CDR2 from the germline V gene are DFQATT and SNEGSKA (reference sequence). The length of the CDR3 is 15 residues. Trimming removed 6 bases from V and 3 bases from J; junction bases left unmatched: 9. The CDR3 protein is CSATDATSGKETQYF. The CDR3 DNA follows: TGCAGTGCCACGGACGCGACTAGCGGGAAAGAGACCCAGTACTTC.

V and J are TRBV10-3 and TRBJ2-3, with 10 positions matching TRBD2. Trimming cost V 4 bases and J 2 bases; bases outside gene matches: 6. The CDR3 contains 16 residues. Germline loops: CDR1 ENHRY, CDR2 SYGVKD. The CDR3 DNA reads TGTGCCATCAGTGCCACTAGCGGGACATACACAGATACGCAGTATTTT. Translation: CAISATSGTYTDTQYF.

This clonotype was seen at least ten times. The chain carries TRBV7-2 and TRBJ2-5, with D perhaps TRBD1 or TRBD2 (6 bases each). Trimming shortened V by 1 base and J by 5 bases, and 23 bases separated the two germline ends. The germline gives CDR1 SGHTA, CDR2 FQGNSA. The CDR3 consists of 18 residues. CDR3 loop: CASSLVGGPIQGRETQYF. The CDR3, as DNA: TGTGCCAGCAGCTTAGTAGGAGGACCAATCCAGGGGAGGGAGACCCAGTACTTC.

The sample holds a few counts of this clonotype. V and J are TRBV27 and TRBJ2-7, with D perhaps given as TRBD1 or TRBD2 (5 bases each). Trimming cost V 5 bases and J 3 bases, with 32 bases left between them. Germline V CDR1 and CDR2: MNHEY, SMNVEV (reference sequence). CDR3 size: 20 residues. CDR3 DNA sequence: TGTGCCAGCAGTATCCCCCGGGACCGAGAGATCCGGAACGCTTACTACGAGCAGTACGTC. Translating it yields CASSIPRDREIRNAYYEQYV.

The chain has TRBV7-7 and TRBJ2-5; D tentatively fits TRBD1 or TRBD2 (5 bases each). The CDR3 runs to 14 residues. From germline, CDR1 is SSHAT and CDR2 FNYEAQ (reference sequence). The V end lost 6 bases, the J end lost 4 bases, and 15 bases lay between the germline ends. DNA for the CDR3: TGTGCCAGCAGTTCTACCGGGACGGGAGAGACCCAGTACTTC. It codes for CASSSTGTGETQYF.

The chain combines TRBV5-1 with TRBJ2-5; D possibly corresponds to TRBD2 (6 bases). CDR1 is SGHRS, CDR2 YFSETQ, per germline. The CDR3 is made up of 16 amino acids. Trimming stripped 7 bases from V and 4 bases from J, with 23 bases between. The CDR3 sequence: CASRARPGREVETQYF. Here the CDR3 DNA reads TGCGCCAGCCGAGCCCGCCCGGGCAGGGAGGTAGAGACCCAGTACTTC.

This clonotype was seen repeatedly, ten times or more. In DNA, the CDR3 is TGTGCCAGCAGTTTATTCAGGGACAGGCTCTCTGGAAACACCATATATTTT. Its protein product is CASSLFRDRLSGNTIYF. V gene TRBV12-3 or TRBV12-4 combines with J gene TRBJ1-3; the match to TRBD1 covers 8 bases. Trimming cost V 2 bases and J 0 bases; bases outside gene matches: 6. The CDR3 sequence is 17 residues long.

This sequence joins TRBV4-2 and TRBJ2-5; D is undetermined. This CDR3 is 13 amino acids long. Trimming cost V 2 bases and J 3 bases, with 7 bases left between them. Per germline, CDR1 LGHNA and CDR2 YNFKEQ. The CDR3: CASSQSREETQYF. The CDR3 DNA reads TGTGCCAGCAGCCAATCCAGAGAAGAGACCCAGTACTTC.

The gene calls are TRBV28 and TRBJ2-1; D might be TRBD1 or TRBD2, each matching 5 bases. V lost 3 bases, J lost 5 bases, and 20 bases lay in between. CDR1 is MDHEN and CDR2 is SYDVKM in the germline V gene. CDR3 length: 17 residues. DNA for the CDR3: TGTGCCAGCAGTTTGCCCCTTGGTAGCGAGGGGCACAATGAGCAGTTCTTC. Its translation: CASSLPLGSEGHNEQFF.

The sample holds many counts of this clonotype. The gene calls are TRBV7-9 and TRBJ1-1, with D hard to call. The germline V and J ends were trimmed by 5 bases and 1 base, with 14 bases remaining between them. Germline V gene sequence: CDR1 SEHNR, CDR2 FQNEAQ (reference sequence). This CDR3 spans 15 amino acids. For the CDR3, the DNA is TGTGCCAGCAGCCCTACGAAGGGCAGGAACACTGAAGCTTTCTTT. This sequence encodes CASSPTKGRNTEAFF.

V is TRBV6-2 or TRBV6-3 and J is TRBJ2-5; D is uncertain. The CDR3 is made up of 14 amino acids. With 5 bases removed from V and 5 bases from J, the gap between germline ends came to 15 bases. In germline, CDR1 is MNHEY, CDR2 SVGEGT. The CDR3, as DNA: TGTGCCAGCAGTATCGGCCTCGTAACGGAGACCCAGTACTTC. Encoded protein: CASSIGLVTETQYF.

The CDR3 loop is CASARFTGLNTEAFF. Written as DNA, the CDR3 is TGTGCTAGTGCCCGATTCACAGGTTTGAACACTGAAGCTTTCTTT. J is TRBJ1-1 and V is TRBV12-5; possible D gene TRBD1, 5 bases. Trimming took off 7 bases at V and 0 bases at J, with 15 bases between the two ends. Germline V lookup: CDR1 LGHNT, CDR2 FRNRAP. There are 15 residues in the CDR3.